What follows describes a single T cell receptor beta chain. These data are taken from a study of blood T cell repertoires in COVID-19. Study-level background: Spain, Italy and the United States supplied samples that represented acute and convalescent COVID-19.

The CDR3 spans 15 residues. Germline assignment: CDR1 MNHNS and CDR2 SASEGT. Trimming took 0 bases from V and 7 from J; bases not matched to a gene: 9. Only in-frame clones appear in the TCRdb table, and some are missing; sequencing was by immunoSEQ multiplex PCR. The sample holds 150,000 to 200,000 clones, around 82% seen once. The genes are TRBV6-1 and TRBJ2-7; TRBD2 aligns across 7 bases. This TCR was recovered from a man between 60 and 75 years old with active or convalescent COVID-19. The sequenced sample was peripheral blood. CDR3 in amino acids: CASSEAGGPRLEQYF. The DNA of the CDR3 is TGTGCCAGCAGTGAAGCGGGAGGGCCAAGATTGGAGCAGTACTTC.